A single sample gave rise to the 7 T cell receptor beta chains below, sequenced in a study of Ad26.COV2.S vaccination and SARS-CoV-2 variants. Regarding treatment: 19 received Ad26.COV2.S at low or high dose, single or two shots; a few received placebo; per-sample allocation not given. Sampling was performed 63 days after the first vaccine or placebo injection. Some clones are missing from TCRdb's copy, which holds only in-frame ones; the method was immunoSEQ multiplex PCR. The sample lists some 390,000 clones, approximately 86% seen once, with more than 3% in the top ten. Sample: peripheral blood, taken in a trial of Ad26.COV2.S vaccine versus placebo. The receptors here all came from a person aged 18-65 years who received the Ad26.COV2.S COVID-19 vaccine or a placebo.

V gene TRBV7-2 combines with J gene TRBJ1-2, with D unresolved. CDR1 is SGHTA and CDR2 is FQGNSA in the germline V gene. The CDR3 runs to 14 residues. V was pared by 5 bases and J by 8 bases, with 18 bases between. The CDR3, as DNA: TGTGCCAGCAGCGGCCCGGGCAGTATGGACGGCTACACCTTC. Translated: CASSGPGSMDGYTF.

This clone has just one count. The CDR3 nucleotides read TGTGCCAGCAGTTTAGACAGCCTCGGTATTCGCCGGCAGTACTTC. Translating gives CASSLDSLGIRRQYF. The chain has TRBV2 and TRBJ2-7; D perhaps matches TRBD1 (5 bases). Germline assignment: CDR1 SNHLY and CDR2 FYNNEI. Trimming removed 5 bases from V and 9 bases from J, with 23 bases in between. There are 15 residues in the CDR3.

This chain uses TRBV11-2 with TRBJ1-2; D gene uncertain. CDR3 size: 16 residues. V lost 5 bases, J lost 3 bases, and 19 bases lay in between. Germline CDR1 and CDR2: SGHAT and FQNNGV. The CDR3, as DNA: TGTGCCAGCAGCAGTATAGCTCCCTTCGTATACTATGGCTACACCTTC. Translating it yields CASSSIAPFVYYGYTF.

J is TRBJ1-4 and V is TRBV27, with TRBD1 as a possible D gene (6 bases). CDR1 MNHEY and CDR2 SMNVEV come from the germline V gene (reference sequence). V shed 5 bases and J shed 7 bases, with 14 bases lying between them. The length of the CDR3 is 14 residues. The CDR3 bases are TGTGCCAGCAGTGAGACAGGCGCAACTGAAAAACTGTTTTTT. Protein sequence: CASSETGATEKLFF.

This chain uses TRBV5-1 with TRBJ1-4, with D uncertain. Germline lookup yields CDR1 SGHRS and CDR2 YFSETQ. The CDR3 has 13 residues. V lost 4 bases to trimming and J lost 8 bases, with 12 bases between them. In DNA form, the CDR3 reads TGCGCCAGCAGCCCCGGAGTCGGAGAAAAACTGTTTTTT. It translates to CASSPGVGEKLFF.

V usage is TRBV28 and J usage is TRBJ1-1; possible D gene TRBD1, 5 bases. V dropped 5 bases and J dropped 0 bases, with 10 bases sitting between them. CDR1 is MDHEN, CDR2 SYDVKM, per germline. The CDR3 runs 14 residues. CDR3 region: CASSPGTLNTEAFF. CDR3 nucleotide sequence: TGTGCCAGCAGTCCTGGGACCTTGAACACTGAAGCTTTCTTT.

This clone has only a few counts. This chain links TRBV19 with TRBJ2-3, with a possible D match to TRBD1 (6 bases). Germline-derived CDR1 and CDR2 are LNHDA and SQIVND (reference sequence). V dropped 3 bases and J dropped 8 bases, with 21 bases sitting between them. The CDR3 length is 16 residues. The CDR3 loop reads CASSIALGATPGTQYF. In nucleotides, the CDR3 is TGTGCCAGTAGTATTGCTCTGGGGGCGACCCCGGGTACGCAGTATTTT.